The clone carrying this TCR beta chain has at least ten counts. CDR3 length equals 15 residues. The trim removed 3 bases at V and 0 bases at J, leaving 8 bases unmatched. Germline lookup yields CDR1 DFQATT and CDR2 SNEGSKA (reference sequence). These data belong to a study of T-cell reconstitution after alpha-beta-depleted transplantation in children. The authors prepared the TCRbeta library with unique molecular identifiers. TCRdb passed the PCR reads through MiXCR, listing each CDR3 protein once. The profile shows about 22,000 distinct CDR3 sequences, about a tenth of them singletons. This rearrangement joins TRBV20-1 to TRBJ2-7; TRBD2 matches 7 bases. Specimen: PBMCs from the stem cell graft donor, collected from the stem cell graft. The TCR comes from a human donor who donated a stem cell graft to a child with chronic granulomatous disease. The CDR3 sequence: CSASLRTRLSYEQYF. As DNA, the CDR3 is TGCAGTGCTAGTCTAAGGACTAGGCTCTCCTACGAGCAGTACTTC.